This T cell receptor beta chain was observed in a study of radiotherapy plus CTLA-4 blockade in lung cancer. Concerning this clone itself: The antigen is undetermined.

Sequencing was performed with immunoSEQ multiplex PCR; in TCRdb, only in-frame clones are kept and a portion is missing. The data contain approximately 37,000 clones, 60% to 80% of them singletons. The CDR3 has 15 amino acids. Germline CDR1 and CDR2: LNHNV and YYDKDF (reference sequence). Unmatched junction bases numbered 9, after V lost 4 bases and J lost 5 bases. Study-wide points: In blood, tumor-derived TCR clones expanded after radiotherapy plus ipilimumab.

Enrolled patients, whose metastatic non-small-cell lung cancer was chemo-refractory, received focal radiation plus CTLA-4 blockade with ipilimumab. This chain links TRBV15 with TRBJ2-5; the match to TRBD1 covers 8 bases. This clonotype originated in a human donor with non-small cell lung cancer who had stable disease on radiotherapy plus ipilimumab. This specimen was peripheral blood, taken from a patient treated with radiotherapy plus ipilimumab. The CDR3 sequence: CATSTTWTGRETQYF. CDR3 nucleotide sequence: TGTGCCACCAGCACCACCTGGACAGGGAGGGAGACCCAGTACTTC.